This entry describes one T cell receptor beta chain. Ten or more counts support this clonotype. The target of this receptor is not known. A junction boundary mismatches the germline segment, possibly from a read error. The donors were roughly 38 Caucasian individuals from Russia, aged 6 to 90 years, who were systemically healthy. Around 9.8 milliliters of peripheral blood were collected from each donor into EDTA-treated Vacutainer tubes. Ficoll-Paque density-gradient centrifugation was used to isolate PBMCs, with at least 6 million obtained per sample. Total RNA was extracted from PBMCs with Trizol reagent, with at least 5.5 micrograms obtained per sample. The percentages of naive CD45RAhigh/CD27high T cells were determined by flow cytometry on a PBMC aliquot from every donor. Counted from cysteine to phenylalanine, this CDR3 has 12 amino acids. The CDR3 DNA has 36 bases and is translated from base 1. Taken from the germline V gene, the CDR1 and CDR2 loops are SGHTA and FQGNSA.

The data derive from a study of blood T cells in healthy people across ages (dated by TCRdb to the mid-2010s). For context, the study as a whole: In model experiments, roughly one uniquely barcoded TCR beta cDNA molecule per two T cells was captured by template switching. To avoid experimental bias, donors of different ages were randomly spread across the sequencing lanes. Age-related changes in TCR beta repertoire diversity were measured in the study by deep sequencing normalized with unique cDNA molecular identifiers. Four age groups were formed from the donors: young (average approximately 15 years), middle-aged (around 41), aged (62) and long-lived (around 80). The study analyzed two additional independent replicas of 1 million unique cDNA reads from the same blood draw for two donors, one aged 18 to 30 and one aged 80 or older.

The library was obtained by 5' RACE. TCRdb names Illumina HiSeq 2500 as the instrument used. The second PCR ran for about 6 to 12 cycles and used a J-beta primer mix along with a sample-barcoded 5' primer. A template-switch 5' adaptor carrying 12 random nucleotides introduced a unique molecular identifier onto each TCR beta cDNA molecule. Each sample yielded at least 3 million CDR3-containing paired-end reads. The Mint cDNA synthesis kit, primed by a TRBC-specific oligonucleotide, was used to synthesize first-strand cDNA from all RNA. Following uracil-DNA glycosylase treatment, all cDNA underwent a first 18-cycle PCR with the universal primers M1SS and BC2_uni_R. In the authors' own workflow: For normalization, 1 million high-quality reads were randomly selected from each sample, with every read carrying a distinct molecular identifier. Instead of being binned into consensus sequences, reads that shared molecular identifiers were thrown out. MiTCR, run with a Q25 quality threshold and the strictest error-elimination algorithm, handled CDR3 identification, clonotype clustering and error correction. A nonparametric unseen species model using Euler transformation provided a lower-bound estimate of total TCR beta diversity. The public reads were run again by TCRdb, first through fastp at Q25 and then through MiXCR, and only productive beta chains were kept. Records with the same CDR3 protein are collapsed into one entry carrying the most frequent genes and DNA. The authors' filters were not applied to this entry. This sample lists 790,000 or so distinct CDR3 sequences; more than 35% were detected once. The ten most abundant clones make up 15% to 20% of the sample.

What the study reported, not specific to this receptor: Compared with the aged group, the long-lived group had more naive CD4+ T cells, fewer expanded clones and increased TCR diversity, a pattern suggesting age selection. Because profiling used bulk unsorted PBMCs, naive and antigen-experienced compartments could not be compared conclusively. Observed TCR beta diversity per million T cells fell roughly linearly with age, and a significant reduction was already apparent by age around 40. Because the CMV infection status of the donors was unknown, age-related changes in expanded clonotypes may potentially have been confounded. The percentage of naive T cells measured by flow cytometry correlated strongly with observed TCR beta diversity. Total diversity estimates from one million sequenced T cells were considered lower bounds and underestimates.

The rearranged chain carries TRBV7-2 and TRBJ2-1; the D segment cannot be called with confidence. This clonotype was sampled from a man older than 75 in good health. The sample taken for sequencing was blood. The nucleotide sequence reads as follows: TGCGCCAGCAGCTTGGATACTAATGAGCAGTTCTTC. Translation gives CASSLDTNEQFF.